Following are 28 T cell receptor beta chains from one sample sequenced in a study of blood T cell repertoires in COVID-19. Sequencing used immunoSEQ multiplex PCR; TCRdb keeps in-frame clones, though not all of them. The repertoire holds more than 45,000 clones, with approximately 86% as singletons. Sample: peripheral blood. These receptor sequences come from a man aged 55 to 69 with active or convalescent COVID-19.

The chain joins TRBV28 to TRBJ1-1; 11 nucleotides agree with TRBD1. CDR1 and CDR2 (germline): MDHEN, SYDVKM. The V gene end was trimmed by 3 bases and the J gene end by 1 base; junction bases not matched to a gene: 7. The CDR3 is 17 residues long. The DNA of the CDR3 is TGTGCCAGCAGTTTGGTCCGGACAGGGGGCGAGAACACTGAAGCTTTCTTT. Its protein product is CASSLVRTGGENTEAFF.

This rearrangement joins TRBV5-6 to TRBJ1-2; D uncertain. In germline, CDR1 is SGHDT, CDR2 YYEEEE. The ends were cut back, 2 bases at V and 3 bases at J, with 20 bases in the middle. The CDR3 covers 17 residues. The CDR3 reads CASSLRVLGRNYYGYTF. CDR3 DNA: TGTGCCAGCAGCTTAAGAGTCTTGGGCAGGAACTACTATGGCTACACCTTC.

This clone showed up just a few times. The V gene is TRBV9, the J gene TRBJ2-4; tentative D call: TRBD1 (7 bases). The V gene's germline CDR1 is SGDLS and CDR2 YYNGEE. The CDR3 is made up of 15 amino acids. V was shortened by 3 bases and J by 6 bases, with 16 bases between the two germline ends. The CDR3 bases are TGTGCCAGCAGCGGTGGGGCGCAGGGGGGAAACATTCAGTACTTC. It codes for CASSGGAQGGNIQYF.

As for this clone: One end of the junction does not line up with germline, which may come from a read error. The rearrangement joins TRBV11-2 to TRBJ1-5; TRBD1 is a possible D gene (6 bases). Germline V lookup: CDR1 SGHAT, CDR2 FQNNGV. The CDR3 loop spans 15 amino acids. The CDR3 is CASSIDRRGIQPQHF. The CDR3 DNA follows: TGTGCCAGCAGCATAGACAGGCGGGGCATTCAGCCCCAGCATTTT.

The V call is TRBV25-1, the J call TRBJ2-3; 8 positions agree with TRBD1. Germline values: CDR1 MGHDK, CDR2 SYGVNS. The CDR3 is made up of 14 amino acids. V shed 2 bases and J 6 bases; nucleotides not matched to a gene: 4. In nucleotides, the CDR3 is TGTGCCAGCAGTGAAACAGGGGGTTCCGATACGCAGTATTTT. This codes for CASSETGGSDTQYF.

The gene calls are TRBV7-3 and TRBJ1-2; 7 nucleotides line up with TRBD1. Unmatched junction bases numbered 3, after V lost 1 base and J lost 4 bases. Germline loops: CDR1 SGHTA, CDR2 FQGTGA. The CDR3 extends over 14 amino acids. CDR3 DNA sequence: TGTGCCAGCAGCTTAAACAGGGGCGGCTATGGCTACACCTTC. Its protein is CASSLNRGGYGYTF.

The rearrangement joins TRBV28 to TRBJ1-2, with D perhaps TRBD1 (5 bases). The germline V and J ends were trimmed by 5 bases and 5 bases, with 15 bases remaining between them. CDR1 is MDHEN and CDR2 is SYDVKM in the germline V gene. This CDR3 region has 14 residues. CDR3 region: CASSPLVGAYGYTF. The DNA for the CDR3 is TGTGCCAGCAGTCCCCTCGTAGGGGCTTATGGCTACACCTTC.

The chain couples TRBV6-5 to TRBJ2-7, with D perhaps matching TRBD2 (6 bases). V lost 10 bases and J lost 4, with 11 bases in between. CDR1 and CDR2 (germline): MNHEY, SVGAGI. The CDR3 is 11 residues long. CDR3 residues: CATSGDYEQYF. The CDR3 DNA reads TGTGCCACGTCGGGAGATTACGAGCAGTACTTC.

The V gene is TRBV15, the J gene TRBJ2-1; 8 positions agree with TRBD1. The CDR3 runs to 15 residues. The germline CDR1 and CDR2 sequences are LNHNV and YYDKDF (reference sequence). V lost 0 bases and J lost 10; bases outside the gene matches: 8. CDR3 residues: CATSRDNGQGLEQFF. As DNA, the CDR3 is TGTGCCACCAGCAGAGATAACGGACAGGGCCTCGAGCAGTTCTTC.

The V call is TRBV3-1 (or the pseudogene TRBV3-2), the J call TRBJ2-1, with a possible D match to TRBD2 (7 bases). Germline V gene sequence: CDR1 LGHDT, CDR2 YNNKEL (reference sequence). This CDR3 region has 11 residues. The ends were cut back, 4 bases at V and 12 bases at J, with 10 bases in the middle. The DNA of the CDR3 is TGTGCCAGCAGCCTAAGGGGGGGGCAGTTCTTC. This translates into CASSLRGGQFF.

The chain employs TRBV7-2 and TRBJ2-4, with D perhaps matching TRBD2 (6 bases). Looked up from germline, CDR1 is SGHTA and CDR2 is FQGNSA. V was pared by 1 base and J by 8 bases, with 15 bases between. The CDR3 consists of 15 residues. The CDR3 sequence is CASSLEGGVWDIQYF. DNA for the CDR3: TGTGCCAGCAGCTTAGAAGGAGGGGTTTGGGACATTCAGTACTTC.

The chain is built from TRBV6-1 and TRBJ2-2; possibly TRBD1 for D (5 bases). The CDR3 has 17 residues. V was pared by 0 bases and J by 5 bases, with 16 bases between. Germline V gene lookup returns CDR1 MNHNS and CDR2 SASEGT. The CDR3 region is CASSEAVTVKWTGELFF. The CDR3 DNA follows: TGTGCCAGCAGTGAAGCGGTGACAGTAAAATGGACCGGGGAGCTGTTTTTT.

J is TRBJ2-7 and V is TRBV11-2, with 10 bases that match TRBD2. This CDR3 comprises 15 residues. The ends lost 0 bases at V and 2 bases at J; junction bases unmatched: 1. From germline, CDR1 is SGHAT and CDR2 FQNNGV. In DNA form, the CDR3 reads TGTGCCAGCAGCTTAGATAGCGGGGGGCCCTACGAGCAGTACTTC. Translated: CASSLDSGGPYEQYF.

This chain joins TRBV25-1 and TRBJ1-1; no reliable D call. Germline CDR1 MGHDK, CDR2 SYGVNS. The CDR3 has 11 residues. V lost 11 bases and J 1 base, leaving 8 bases between the germline ends. The CDR3 protein is CAVRQNTEAFF. In DNA, the CDR3 is TGTGCCGTTCGACAGAACACTGAAGCTTTCTTT.

This clone was counted only a few times. J is TRBJ1-4 and V is TRBV2, with D uncertain. CDR3 length: 15 amino acids. CDR1 is SNHLY and CDR2 is FYNNEI in the germline V gene. Trimming took 3 bases from V and 3 from J, leaving 11 bases between them. The CDR3 DNA is TGTGCCAGCAGTGAGTTTGCAGGCTCTAATGAAAAACTGTTTTTT. It is translated as CASSEFAGSNEKLFF.

The chain links TRBV5-6 to TRBJ1-6, with TRBD1 as a possible D gene (6 bases). The CDR3 consists of 14 residues. The germline V gene encodes CDR1 SGHDT and CDR2 YYEEEE. Deletions cut 4 bases from V and 5 bases from J, with 10 bases between. The CDR3 nucleotides read TGTGCCAGCAGCCGTGACAGGAATAATTCACCCCTCCACTTT. It translates to CASSRDRNNSPLHF.

V and J are TRBV7-3 and TRBJ1-1, with TRBD1 as a possible D gene (6 bases). Germline V CDR1 and CDR2: SGHTA, FQGTGA. The CDR3 is 14 amino acids. Deletions cut 5 bases from V and 5 bases from J, with 15 bases between. The CDR3 DNA is TGTGCCAGCAGCCCCTTACAGGGTAGTACTGAAGCTTTCTTT. Its translation: CASSPLQGSTEAFF.

The J gene is TRBJ1-3, the V gene TRBV18, with 9 nucleotides matching TRBD1. There are 17 residues in the CDR3. The trim removed 1 base at V and 3 bases at J, leaving 7 bases unmatched. The germline V gene has CDR1 KGHSH and CDR2 LQKENI. This chain's CDR3 is CASSPLDRGIGGNTIYF. CDR3 nucleotide sequence: TGTGCCAGCTCACCACTGGACAGGGGAATCGGTGGAAACACCATATATTTT.

J is TRBJ1-6 and V is TRBV5-1, with D perhaps matching TRBD1 (6 bases). V lost 0 bases to trimming and J lost 7 bases, with 11 bases between them. Germline V gene data show CDR1 as SGHRS and CDR2 as YFSETQ. The CDR3 is 15 residues long. CDR3 DNA sequence: TGCGCCAGCAGCTTGGAGGGACAAGGGAATTCACCCCTCCACTTT. This sequence encodes CASSLEGQGNSPLHF.

V gene TRBV4-3 combines with J gene TRBJ2-1; weak D call: TRBD2 (5 bases). There are 14 residues in the CDR3. V dropped 0 bases and J dropped 9 bases, with 12 bases sitting between them. The V gene's germline CDR1 is LGHNA and CDR2 YSLEER. CDR3 amino acids: CASSQDYRGSEQFF. CDR3 in DNA: TGCGCCAGCAGCCAAGATTATCGAGGGAGTGAGCAGTTCTTC.

The count of this clone is one. The V call is TRBV20-1, the J call TRBJ1-6; a weak D match, TRBD1 (6 bases). Germline CDR1 reads DFQATT; CDR2 reads SNEGSKA (reference sequence). Trimming pared 3 bases from V and 5 bases from J, leaving 11 bases between. The CDR3 sequence is 14 residues long. The CDR3 bases are TGCAGTGCTAGTACGGGACATGATAATTCACCCCTCCACTTT. It codes for CSASTGHDNSPLHF.

This sequence joins TRBV10-3 and TRBJ1-2, with D hard to call. The CDR3 length is 14 residues. Trimming took 2 bases from V and 4 from J, leaving 11 bases between them. The V gene's germline CDR1 is ENHRY and CDR2 SYGVKD. The CDR3 sequence is CAISENEGSYGYTF. DNA for the CDR3: TGTGCCATCAGTGAGAACGAGGGATCCTATGGCTACACCTTC.

V gene TRBV29-1 combines with J gene TRBJ1-2, with 8 bases fitting TRBD1. Germline values: CDR1 SQVTM, CDR2 ANQGSEA. The CDR3 has 14 amino acids. V gave up 7 bases and J gave up 5 bases; unmatched junction bases: 12. This CDR3 is CSAPTGDFGYGYTF. The CDR3 DNA reads TGCAGCGCCCCGACAGGGGACTTTGGGTATGGCTACACCTTC. Full variable domain (outside the CDR3, taken from reference TRBV29-1 and TRBJ1-2): SAVISQKPSRDICQRGTSLTIQCQVDSQVTMMFWYRQQPGQSLTLIATANQGSEATYESGFVIDKFPISRPNLTFSTLTVSNMSPEDSSIYLCSAPTGDFGYGYTFGSGTRLTVV.

The gene calls are TRBV2 and TRBJ2-5, with TRBD1 matching 8 bases. J lost 7 bases, V lost 5 bases, and 3 bases had no gene match. Germline-derived CDR1 and CDR2 are SNHLY and FYNNEI. CDR3 length equals 12 residues. The DNA for the CDR3 is TGTGCCAGCAGTACAGGGGGGAGGACCCAGTACTTC. Amino acids: CASSTGGRTQYF.

This clone was detected only once. The chain joins TRBV28 to TRBJ2-7, with D perhaps matching TRBD2 (7 bases). Trimming cost V 4 bases and J 2 bases, with 12 bases left between them. Germline CDR1 is MDHEN and CDR2 is SYDVKM. This CDR3 is 14 amino acids long. CDR3 sequence (DNA): TGTGCCAGCAGTTCCGGGGGGCAGCCCTACGAGCAGTACTTC. Translated, it gives CASSSGGQPYEQYF.

The chain couples TRBV12-3 or TRBV12-4 to TRBJ1-2, with D possibly being TRBD1 (6 bases). This CDR3 is 13 amino acids long. V gave up 6 bases and J gave up 4 bases, with 12 bases separating them. CDR3 bases: TGTGCCAGCAGCCCACAGGGCCCCTATGGCTACACCTTC. Protein sequence: CASSPQGPYGYTF.

The CDR3 region is CAWSEGAYEQYF. The CDR3, as DNA: TGTGCCTGGAGTGAAGGGGCCTACGAGCAGTACTTC. This rearrangement joins TRBV30 to TRBJ2-7; tentative D call: TRBD1 (5 bases). The CDR3 loop spans 12 amino acids. Per germline, CDR1 GTSNPN and CDR2 SVGIG (reference sequence). Trimming stripped 1 base from V and 2 bases from J, with 6 bases between.

The chain couples TRBV19 to TRBJ2-7; D not resolved. There are 12 residues in the CDR3. Germline CDR1 is LNHDA and CDR2 is SQIVND (reference sequence). The V and J ends lost 3 bases and 3 bases respectively, with 6 bases between them. CDR3 sequence reads: CASSIRDYEQYF. CDR3 nucleotides: TGTGCCAGTAGTATTCGAGACTACGAGCAGTACTTC.